A selection of T cell receptor beta chains follows, all from one sample in a study of blood T cells in healthy people across ages. TCRdb called the 5' RACE reads again in MiXCR, with one record for every CDR3 protein. In the table there are about 2 million distinct CDR3 sequences, approximately 50% of which are singletons. Sequencing was performed on blood. The source is a woman between 40 and 55 years old in good health. The CDR3 runs from the conserved cysteine through the conserved F or W. Each record gives: clone size, J gene, D gene, V gene, CDR3 DNA, CDR3 protein. D genes are given only for firm matches. The listing skips clone size in some rows; elsewhere it reads once, few, many or a size class.

>NA|TRBJ2-4|NA|TRBV5-1
TGCGCCAGCAGCTTCAGGGCAACCCTGGAGTACTTC
CASSFRATLEYF
>NA|TRBJ2-5|NA|TRBV28
TGTGCCAGCAGTCCCCGGACTACCAACCAAGAGACCCAGTACTTC
CASSPRTTNQETQYF
>NA|TRBJ2-1|NA|TRBV10-3
TGTGCCATCAGTGAGGACCCCTGGGGTCCGAATGAGCAGTTCTTC
CAISEDPWGPNEQFF
>NA|TRBJ1-2|NA|TRBV27
TGTGCCAGCAGTGTGAGGGGAGAGGAGGGCTACACCTTC
CASSVRGEEGYTF
>once|TRBJ2-5|NA|TRBV9
TGTGCCAGCAACCCATGGTGGGGGGCAGGCCAAGAGACCCAGTACTTC
CASNPWWGAGQETQYF
>NA|TRBJ2-5|TRBD2|TRBV7-6
TGTGCCAGCAGCTTAGGACTAGCGGGGCGCGAAGAGATCCAGTACTTC
CASSLGLAGREEIQYF
>few|TRBJ2-3|TRBD2|TRBV7-2
TGTGCCAGCAGCAAACGACTAGCGGGGGGTTCAGATACGCAGTATTTT
CASSKRLAGGSDTQYF
>NA|TRBJ2-1|NA|TRBV29-1
TGCAGCGTTGAAGATCGGAGAGGGGGGCAAGTCTACAATGAGCAGTTCTTC
CSVEDRRGGQVYNEQFF
>NA|TRBJ2-7|NA|TRBV20-1
TGCAGTGCTAGAGATATGGGGGGGGCTTACGAGCAGTACTTC
CSARDMGGAYEQYF
>few|TRBJ2-4|NA|TRBV20-1
TGCAGTGCTAGCGACCCCGGCGGCAAAAACATTCAGTACTTC
CSASDPGGKNIQYF
>NA|TRBJ2-7|NA|TRBV5-1
TGCGCCAGCAGCTTGGGTTTCAGGGGCCCTTACGAGCAGTACTTC
CASSLGFRGPYEQYF
>NA|TRBJ2-3|TRBD2|TRBV4-1
TGCGCCAGCAGCCAACGAACTAGCGGGGGGCTTAGCACAGATACGCAGTATTTT
CASSQRTSGGLSTDTQYF
>few|TRBJ2-5|NA|TRBV11-1
TGTGCCAGCAGCTTAGAGTGGCAGGACCAAGAGACCCAGTACTTC
CASSLEWQDQETQYF
>few|TRBJ2-1|NA|TRBV11-1
TGTGCCAGCAGCTTAGCGAGATTTGGGCCCTATGAGCAGTTCTTC
CASSLARFGPYEQFF
>NA|TRBJ2-1|TRBD2|TRBV20-1
TGCAGTGCTAATTTGCGGGGGGGCCACAATGAGCAGTTCTTC
CSANLRGGHNEQFF
>few|TRBJ2-4|NA|TRBV21-1
TGTGCCAGCCGCCGAACTTGGGCGATTGCCAAAAACATTCAGTACTTC
CASRRTWAIAKNIQYF
>few|TRBJ2-7|NA|TRBV2
TGTGCCAGCAGGACGCGCCACGAGCAGTACTTC
CASRTRHEQYF
>NA|TRBJ2-5|TRBD2|TRBV5-1
TGCGCCAGTTCCGGACTAGCGGGGGGCCTGCAAGAGACCCAGTACTTC
CASSGLAGGLQETQYF
>few|TRBJ2-7|NA|TRBV7-2
TGTGCCAGCAGCTTACAAACAGGGTACGAGCAGTACTTC
CASSLQTGYEQYF
>NA|TRBJ2-4|NA|TRBV12-3/TRBV12-4
TGTGCCAGCAGTTTCACAAGGAACATTCAGTACTTC
CASSFTRNIQYF
>NA|TRBJ2-1|NA|TRBV14
TGTGCCAGCAGCACAATAACTGAGTCCCAGTTCTTC
CASSTITESQFF
>few|TRBJ2-5|NA|TRBV12-3/TRBV12-4
TGTGCCAGCAGTTTAGTAGTGGGGGATTGGGAGACCCAGTACTTC
CASSLVVGDWETQYF
>many|TRBJ2-1|NA|TRBV7-2
TGTGCCAGCAGCTTAGCGGGGGGGCGTTACAATGAGCAGTTCTTC
CASSLAGGRYNEQFF
>many|TRBJ2-7|NA|TRBV6-1
TGTGCCAGCAGTGAAAGATCCTACGAGCAGTACTTC
CASSERSYEQYF
>NA|TRBJ2-5|NA|TRBV5-5
TGCGCCAGCAGCTTGTGGAACCTGGCTCAAGAGACCCAGTACTTC
CASSLWNLAQETQYF
>few|TRBJ2-7|NA|TRBV4-3
TGCGCCAGCAGCCAAGAATACGGTGGCTCCTACGAGCAGTACTTC
CASSQEYGGSYEQYF
>few|TRBJ1-5|TRBD1|TRBV29-1
TGCAGCGTTGCTGCCGGGACAGGGGAAGGTCAGCCCCAGCATTTT
CSVAAGTGEGQPQHF
>NA|TRBJ2-1|NA|TRBV10-3
TGTGCCATCAGTGATGAAGGGCGGAGCTCCTACAATGAGCAGTTCTTC
CAISDEGRSSYNEQFF
>few|TRBJ2-5|TRBD1|TRBV12-3/TRBV12-4
TGTGCCAGCAGGGTGGGACAGGGAAATTCGGAGACCCAGTACTTC
CASRVGQGNSETQYF
>NA|TRBJ2-1|TRBD1|TRBV7-6
TGTGCCAGCAGCTTCACCGGGACAGGGACCAATGAGCAGTTCTTC
CASSFTGTGTNEQFF
>NA|TRBJ1-2|TRBD1|TRBV28
TGTGCCAGCAGTCCCGGGACAGGGGCACACTATGGCTACACCTTC
CASSPGTGAHYGYTF
>NA|TRBJ2-1|NA|TRBV12-3/TRBV12-4
TGTGCCAGCACCCGCAGATCCGGGGGTATGAATGAGCAGTTCTTC
CASTRRSGGMNEQFF
>NA|TRBJ2-5|TRBD1|TRBV4-2
TGTGCCAGCAGCCTTCCCGGGACAGCCCGCCAAGAGACCCAGTACTTC
CASSLPGTARQETQYF
>few|TRBJ2-1|NA|TRBV28
TGTGCCAGCAGTTTCCGGAGCGGCCTAGGGAATGAGCAGTTCTTC
CASSFRSGLGNEQFF
>few|TRBJ1-2|NA|TRBV20-1
TGCAGTGCTATAGCAGACGATGGCTACACCTTC
CSAIADDGYTF
>few|TRBJ2-7|TRBD2|TRBV20-1
TGCAGTGCTAGAGCAACTAGCGGGGTTTCCTACGAGCAGTACTTC
CSARATSGVSYEQYF
>few|TRBJ2-2|NA|TRBV28
TGTGCCAGCAGGCGGGGCGCCGGGGAGCTGTTTTTT
CASRRGAGELFF
>once|TRBJ2-1|NA|TRBV4-1
TGCGCCAGCAGTTTTAGCAGACTCTACAATGAGCAGTTCTTC
CASSFSRLYNEQFF
>few|TRBJ2-5|NA|TRBV20-1
TGCAGTGCTAGAGATGATTCCCTATCCCAGTACTTC
CSARDDSLSQYF
>NA|TRBJ2-1|NA|TRBV12-3/TRBV12-4
TGTGCCAGCACTTGGTATGGGTCTGAAAATGAGCAGTTCTTC
CASTWYGSENEQFF
>NA|TRBJ1-2|NA|TRBV5-5
TGTGCCAGCAGCTTGAATACAGGGACCTATGGCTACACCTTC
CASSLNTGTYGYTF
>few|TRBJ2-7|TRBD1|TRBV5-1
TGCGCCAGCAGCTTGGAGGGGGCAACCCGGTATGCCTACGAGCAGTACTTC
CASSLEGATRYAYEQYF
>NA|TRBJ2-7|NA|TRBV4-2
TGTGCCAGCAGTGACGAGGGAGACTCCTACGAGCAGTACTTC
CASSDEGDSYEQYF
>NA|TRBJ2-7|NA|TRBV6-2/TRBV6-3
TGTGCCAGCAACCCAAACCGGACACCATCTGGGAACGAGCAGTACTTC
CASNPNRTPSGNEQYF
>few|TRBJ1-2|NA|TRBV29-1
TGCAGCGTTGAAGATCGGGGTAATGGCTACACCTTC
CSVEDRGNGYTF
>NA|TRBJ2-7|TRBD2|TRBV6-2/TRBV6-3
TGTGCCAGCAGTTACCGGAGGACTAGCGGGGACGAGCAGTACTTC
CASSYRRTSGDEQYF
>NA|TRBJ2-1|NA|TRBV6-6
TGTGCCAGCACAGTACAGCGAACCTCCTACAATGAGCAGTTCTTC
CASTVQRTSYNEQFF
>few|TRBJ2-4|NA|TRBV12-3/TRBV12-4
TGTGCCAGCAGTGGTCGAGCCAAAAACATTCAGTACTTC
CASSGRAKNIQYF
>NA|TRBJ2-5|NA|TRBV6-6
TGTGCCAGCAGTTACAGGAAAGAGACCCAGTACTTC
CASSYRKETQYF
>NA|TRBJ2-5|TRBD2|TRBV12-3/TRBV12-4
TGTGCCAGCAGTCACAGGACTAGCGGGGGCGGTCGGACCCAGTACTTC
CASSHRTSGGGRTQYF
>few|TRBJ2-4|TRBD1|TRBV7-3
TGTGCCAGCAGCTCAGGACAGGGTGCGGGAAACATTCAGTACTTC
CASSSGQGAGNIQYF
>NA|TRBJ2-5|NA|TRBV7-2
TGTGCCAGCAGCTTAGAGGGCAGTAGCTGGGAGACCCAGTACTTC
CASSLEGSSWETQYF
>NA|TRBJ2-5|NA|TRBV6-5
TGTGCCAGCAGGTCGGGGGAGATAGGGGAGACCCAGTACTTC
CASRSGEIGETQYF
>NA|TRBJ2-7|TRBD1|TRBV7-2
TGTGCCAGTAAACAGGGGCCCTACGAGCAGTACTTC
CASKQGPYEQYF
>NA|TRBJ1-2|TRBD1|TRBV7-2
TGTGCCAGCAGACAGGGGAATGGCTACACCTTC
CASRQGNGYTF
>NA|TRBJ2-5|NA|TRBV7-9
TGTGCCAGCAGCTTAGCTGAGACTCTAGAGACCCAGTACTTC
CASSLAETLETQYF
>NA|TRBJ1-1|NA|TRBV20-1
TGCAGTGCTAGGAGTTCGGACACTGAAGCTTTCTTT
CSARSSDTEAFF
>NA|TRBJ2-4|NA|TRBV10-3
TGTGCCATCAGTGAGTCTTATAAGGCCCGGTACTTC
CAISESYKARYF
>few|TRBJ2-1|NA|TRBV9
TGTGCCAGCAGCGTATTTCTGAGCCTGAATGAGCAGTTCTTC
CASSVFLSLNEQFF
>NA|TRBJ2-3|NA|TRBV21-1
TGTGCCAGCAGCAAAGAGGCGGCGGGCCGGGACACAGATACGCAGTATTTT
CASSKEAAGRDTDTQYF